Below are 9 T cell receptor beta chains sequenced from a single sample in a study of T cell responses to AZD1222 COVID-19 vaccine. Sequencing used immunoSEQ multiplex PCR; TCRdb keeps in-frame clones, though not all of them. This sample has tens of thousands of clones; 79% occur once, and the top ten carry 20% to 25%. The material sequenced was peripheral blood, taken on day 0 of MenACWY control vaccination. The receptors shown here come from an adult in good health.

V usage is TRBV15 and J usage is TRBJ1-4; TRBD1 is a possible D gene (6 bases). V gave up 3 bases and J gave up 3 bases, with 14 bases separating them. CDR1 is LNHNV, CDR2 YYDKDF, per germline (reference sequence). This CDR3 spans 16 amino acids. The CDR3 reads CATSRSAGAANEKLFF. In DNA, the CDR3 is TGTGCCACCAGCAGGAGTGCGGGGGCTGCTAATGAAAAACTGTTTTTT. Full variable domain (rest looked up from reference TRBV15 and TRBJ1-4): DAMVIQNPRYQVTQFGKPVTLSCSQTLNHNVMYWYQQKSSQAPKLLFHYYDKDFNNEADTPDNFQSRRPNTSFCFLDIRSPGLGDTAMYLCATSRSAGAANEKLFFGSGTQLSVL.

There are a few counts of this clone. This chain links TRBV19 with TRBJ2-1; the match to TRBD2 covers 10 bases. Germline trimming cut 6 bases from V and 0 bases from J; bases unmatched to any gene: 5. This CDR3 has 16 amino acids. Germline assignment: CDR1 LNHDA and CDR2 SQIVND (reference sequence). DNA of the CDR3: TGTGCCAGTAGCGGGACTAGCGTAAGCTCCTACAATGAGCAGTTCTTC. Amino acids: CASSGTSVSSYNEQFF.

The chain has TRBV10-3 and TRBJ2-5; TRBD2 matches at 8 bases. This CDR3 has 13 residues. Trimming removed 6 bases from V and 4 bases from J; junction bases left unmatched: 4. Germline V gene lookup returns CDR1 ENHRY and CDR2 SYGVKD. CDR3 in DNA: TGTGCCATCAGAGAAGCGGGAGTAGAGACCCAGTACTTC. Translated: CAIREAGVETQYF.

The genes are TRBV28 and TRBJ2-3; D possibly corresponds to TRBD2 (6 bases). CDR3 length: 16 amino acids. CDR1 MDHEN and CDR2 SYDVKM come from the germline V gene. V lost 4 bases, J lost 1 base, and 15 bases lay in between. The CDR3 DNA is TGTGCCAGCAGTTCCCTAGGAGGGAGTGGCACAGATACGCAGTATTTT. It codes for CASSSLGGSGTDTQYF.

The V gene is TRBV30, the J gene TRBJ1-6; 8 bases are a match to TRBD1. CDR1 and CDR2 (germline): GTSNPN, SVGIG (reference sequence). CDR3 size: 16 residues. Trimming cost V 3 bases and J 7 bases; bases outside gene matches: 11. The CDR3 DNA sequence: TGTGCCTGGAGGGACAGGGTAGTAACCTCGAATTCACCCCTCCACTTT. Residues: CAWRDRVVTSNSPLHF.

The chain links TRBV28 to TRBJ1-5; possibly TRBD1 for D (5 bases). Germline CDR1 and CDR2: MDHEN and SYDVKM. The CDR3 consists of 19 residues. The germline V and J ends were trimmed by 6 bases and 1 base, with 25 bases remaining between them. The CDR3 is CASRTVPHHGTLSNQPQHF. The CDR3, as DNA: TGTGCCAGCAGGACGGTACCTCATCATGGGACCTTAAGCAATCAGCCCCAGCATTTT.

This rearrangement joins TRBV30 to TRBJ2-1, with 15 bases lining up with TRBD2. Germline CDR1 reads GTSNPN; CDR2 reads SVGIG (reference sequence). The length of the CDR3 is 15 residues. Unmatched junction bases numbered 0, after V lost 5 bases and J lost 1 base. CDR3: CAWGLAGGSYNEQFF. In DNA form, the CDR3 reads TGTGCCTGGGGACTAGCGGGGGGGTCCTACAATGAGCAGTTCTTC. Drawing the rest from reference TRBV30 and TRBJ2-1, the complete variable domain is SQTIHQWPATLVQPVGSPLSLECTVEGTSNPNLYWYRQAAGRGLQLLFYSVGIGQISSEVPQNLSASRPQDRQFILSSKKLLLSDSGFYLCAWGLAGGSYNEQFFGPGTRLTVL.

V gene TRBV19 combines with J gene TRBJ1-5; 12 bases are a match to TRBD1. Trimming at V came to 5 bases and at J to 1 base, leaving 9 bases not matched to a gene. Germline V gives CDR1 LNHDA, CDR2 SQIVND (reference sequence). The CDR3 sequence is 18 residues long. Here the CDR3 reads CASSLGGQGARSNQPQHF. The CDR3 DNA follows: TGTGCCAGTAGTTTGGGGGGACAGGGGGCGAGGAGCAATCAGCCCCAGCATTTT.

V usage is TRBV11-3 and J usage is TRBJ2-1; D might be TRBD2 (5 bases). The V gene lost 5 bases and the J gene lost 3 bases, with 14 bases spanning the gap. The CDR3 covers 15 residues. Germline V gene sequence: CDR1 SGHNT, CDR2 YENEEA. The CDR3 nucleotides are TGTGCCAGCAGCGCCGACGGCACTAGCTACAATGAGCAGTTCTTC. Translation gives CASSADGTSYNEQFF.